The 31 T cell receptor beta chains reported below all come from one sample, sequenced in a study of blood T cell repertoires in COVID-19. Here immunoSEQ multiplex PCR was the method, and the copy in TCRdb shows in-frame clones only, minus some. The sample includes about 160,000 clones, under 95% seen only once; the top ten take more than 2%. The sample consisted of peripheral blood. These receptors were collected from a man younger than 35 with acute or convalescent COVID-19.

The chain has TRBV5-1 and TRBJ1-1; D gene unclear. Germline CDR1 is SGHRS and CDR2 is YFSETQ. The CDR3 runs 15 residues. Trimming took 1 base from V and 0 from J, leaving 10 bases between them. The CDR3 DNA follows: TGCGCCAGCAGCTTGCTCGGGAGGGTGAACACTGAAGCTTTCTTT. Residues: CASSLLGRVNTEAFF.

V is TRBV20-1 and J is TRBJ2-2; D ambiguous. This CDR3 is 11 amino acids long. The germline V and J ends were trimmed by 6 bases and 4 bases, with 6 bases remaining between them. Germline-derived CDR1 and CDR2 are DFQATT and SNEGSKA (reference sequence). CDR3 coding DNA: TGCAGTGCGACTTTCACCGGGGAGCTGTTTTTT. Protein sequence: CSATFTGELFF.

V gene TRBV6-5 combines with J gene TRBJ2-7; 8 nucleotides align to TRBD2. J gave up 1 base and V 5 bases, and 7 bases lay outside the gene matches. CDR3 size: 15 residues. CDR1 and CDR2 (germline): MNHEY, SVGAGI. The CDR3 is CASSPHASGSYEQYF. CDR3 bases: TGTGCCAGCAGTCCCCACGCTAGCGGGTCCTACGAGCAGTACTTC.

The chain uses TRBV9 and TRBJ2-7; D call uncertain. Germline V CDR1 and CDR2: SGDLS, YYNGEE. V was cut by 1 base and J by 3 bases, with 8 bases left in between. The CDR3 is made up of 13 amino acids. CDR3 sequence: CASSVSPDYEQYF. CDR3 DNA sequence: TGTGCCAGCAGCGTATCCCCAGACTACGAGCAGTACTTC.

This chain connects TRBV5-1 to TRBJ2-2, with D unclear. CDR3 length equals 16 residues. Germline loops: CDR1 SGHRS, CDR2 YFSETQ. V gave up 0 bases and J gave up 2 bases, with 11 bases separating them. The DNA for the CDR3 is TGCGCCAGCAGCTTGGGGCCGGCAGGAAACACCGGGGAGCTGTTTTTT. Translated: CASSLGPAGNTGELFF.

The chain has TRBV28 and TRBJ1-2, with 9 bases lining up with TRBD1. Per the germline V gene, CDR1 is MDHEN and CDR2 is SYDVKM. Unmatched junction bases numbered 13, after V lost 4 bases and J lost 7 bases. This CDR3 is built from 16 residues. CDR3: CASSSRTGVVLRGYTF. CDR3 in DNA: TGTGCCAGCAGTTCCCGGACAGGGGTGGTCTTACGTGGCTACACCTTC.

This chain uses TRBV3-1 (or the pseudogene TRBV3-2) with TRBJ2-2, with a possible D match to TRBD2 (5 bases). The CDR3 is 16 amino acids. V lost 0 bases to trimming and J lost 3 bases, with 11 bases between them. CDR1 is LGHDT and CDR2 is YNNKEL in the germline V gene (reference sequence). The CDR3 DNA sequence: TGTGCCAGCAGCCAAGAGGCGGGTTACTACACCGGGGAGCTGTTTTTT. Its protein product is CASSQEAGYYTGELFF.

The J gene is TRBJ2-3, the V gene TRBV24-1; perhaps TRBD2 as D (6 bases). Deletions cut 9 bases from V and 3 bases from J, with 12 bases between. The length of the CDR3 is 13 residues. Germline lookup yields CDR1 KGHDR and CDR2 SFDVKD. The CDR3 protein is CATRGSGTDTQYF. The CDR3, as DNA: TGTGCCACCCGGGGGTCGGGAACAGATACGCAGTATTTT.

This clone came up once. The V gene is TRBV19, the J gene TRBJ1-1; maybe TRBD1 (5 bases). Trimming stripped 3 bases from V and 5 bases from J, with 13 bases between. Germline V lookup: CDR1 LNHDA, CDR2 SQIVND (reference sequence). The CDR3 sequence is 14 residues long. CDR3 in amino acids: CASSISAGGTEAFF. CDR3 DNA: TGTGCCAGTAGTATTAGCGCGGGGGGGACTGAAGCTTTCTTT.

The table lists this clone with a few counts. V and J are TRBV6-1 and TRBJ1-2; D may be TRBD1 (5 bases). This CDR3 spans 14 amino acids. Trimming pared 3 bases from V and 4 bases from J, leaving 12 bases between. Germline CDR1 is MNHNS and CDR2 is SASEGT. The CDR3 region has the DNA TGTGCCAGCAGTGAGGAGGGGCCTTCCTATGGCTACACCTTC. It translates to CASSEEGPSYGYTF.

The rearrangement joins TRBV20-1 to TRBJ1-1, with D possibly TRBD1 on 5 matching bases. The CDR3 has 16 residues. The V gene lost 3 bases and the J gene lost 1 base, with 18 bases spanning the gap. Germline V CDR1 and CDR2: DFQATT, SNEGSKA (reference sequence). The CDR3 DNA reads TGCAGTGCTAGTCCCCAGGGTCGCGGGAGGAACACTGAAGCTTTCTTT. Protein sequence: CSASPQGRGRNTEAFF.

CDR3 DNA: TGTGCCAGTAGGGGTGACTCAGCGGGGCTAGGGGAGACCCAGTACTTC. Translating it yields CASRGDSAGLGETQYF. This rearrangement joins TRBV19 to TRBJ2-5; 7 nucleotides align to TRBD2. The germline gives CDR1 LNHDA, CDR2 SQIVND (reference sequence). The J segment lost 5 bases and the V segment lost 6 bases, leaving 15 bases of the junction unmatched. This CDR3 has 16 residues.

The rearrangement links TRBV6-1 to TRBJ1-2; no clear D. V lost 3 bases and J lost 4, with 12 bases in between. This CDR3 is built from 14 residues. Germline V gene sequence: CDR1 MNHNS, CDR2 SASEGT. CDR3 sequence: CASSEGSPVYGYTF. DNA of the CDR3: TGTGCCAGCAGTGAGGGCAGCCCTGTCTATGGCTACACCTTC.

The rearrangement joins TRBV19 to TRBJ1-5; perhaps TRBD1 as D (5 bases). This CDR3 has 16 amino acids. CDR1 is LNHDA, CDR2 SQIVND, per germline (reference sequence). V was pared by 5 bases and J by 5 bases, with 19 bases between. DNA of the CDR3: TGTGCCAGTAGTCCCGGCCCGAAGGGGCAAGATCAGCCCCAGCATTTT. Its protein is CASSPGPKGQDQPQHF. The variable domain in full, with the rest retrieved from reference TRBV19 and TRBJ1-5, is DGGITQSPKYLFRKEGQNVTLSCEQNLNHDAMYWYRQDPGQGLRLIYYSQIVNDFQKGDIAEGYSVSREKKESFPLTVTSAQKNPTAFYLCASSPGPKGQDQPQHFGDGTRLSIL.

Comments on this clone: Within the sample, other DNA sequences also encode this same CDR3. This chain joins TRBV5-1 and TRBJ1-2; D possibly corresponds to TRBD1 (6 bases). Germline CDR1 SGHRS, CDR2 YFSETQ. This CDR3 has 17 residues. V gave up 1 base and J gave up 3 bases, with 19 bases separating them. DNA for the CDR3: TGCGCCAGCAGCTTGTTGCCCCCCCCAGGGGCTGACTATGGCTACACCTTC. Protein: CASSLLPPPGADYGYTF.

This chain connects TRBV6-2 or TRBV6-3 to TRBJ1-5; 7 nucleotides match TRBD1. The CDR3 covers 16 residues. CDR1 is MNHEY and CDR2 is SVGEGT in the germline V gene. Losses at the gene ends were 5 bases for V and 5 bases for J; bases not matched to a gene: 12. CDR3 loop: CASSKRQGLGDQPQHF. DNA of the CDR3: TGTGCCAGCAGTAAACGACAGGGACTGGGCGATCAGCCCCAGCATTTT.

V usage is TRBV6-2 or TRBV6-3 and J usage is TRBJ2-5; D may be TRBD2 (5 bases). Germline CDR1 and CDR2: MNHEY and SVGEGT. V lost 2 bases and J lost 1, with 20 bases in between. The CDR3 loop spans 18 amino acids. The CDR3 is CASSYPRPGSAFQETQYF. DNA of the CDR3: TGTGCCAGCAGTTACCCGCGGCCGGGGTCAGCTTTCCAAGAGACCCAGTACTTC.

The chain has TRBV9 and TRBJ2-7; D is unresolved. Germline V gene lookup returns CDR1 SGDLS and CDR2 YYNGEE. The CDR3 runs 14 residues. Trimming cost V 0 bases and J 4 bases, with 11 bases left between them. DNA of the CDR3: TGTGCCAGCAGCGTAGGGGCAGCTCAGTACGAGCAGTACTTC. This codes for CASSVGAAQYEQYF.

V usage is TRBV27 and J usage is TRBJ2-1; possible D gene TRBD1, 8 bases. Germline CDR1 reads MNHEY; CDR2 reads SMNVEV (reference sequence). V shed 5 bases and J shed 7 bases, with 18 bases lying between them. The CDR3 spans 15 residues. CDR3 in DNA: TGTGCCAGCAGTACCTACAGGGGGAGGGAGAATGAGCAGTTCTTC. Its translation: CASSTYRGRENEQFF.

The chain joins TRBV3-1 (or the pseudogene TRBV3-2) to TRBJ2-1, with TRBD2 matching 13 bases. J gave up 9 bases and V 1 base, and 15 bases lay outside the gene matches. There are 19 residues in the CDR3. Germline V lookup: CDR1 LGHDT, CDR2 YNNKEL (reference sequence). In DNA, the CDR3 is TGTGCCAGCAGCCAAGTACCGGGACTAGCGGGGATTGCGCGGGGTGAGCAGTTCTTC. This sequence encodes CASSQVPGLAGIARGEQFF.

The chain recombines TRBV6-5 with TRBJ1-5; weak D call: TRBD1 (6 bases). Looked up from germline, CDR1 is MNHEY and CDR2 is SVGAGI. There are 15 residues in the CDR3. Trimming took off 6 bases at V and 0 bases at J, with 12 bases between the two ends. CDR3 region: CASSNTGNSNQPQHF. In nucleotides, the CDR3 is TGTGCCAGCAGCAACACAGGGAATAGCAATCAGCCCCAGCATTTT.

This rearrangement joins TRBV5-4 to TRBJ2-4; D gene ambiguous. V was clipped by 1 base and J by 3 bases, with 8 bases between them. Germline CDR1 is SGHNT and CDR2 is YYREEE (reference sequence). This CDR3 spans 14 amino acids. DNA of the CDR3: TGTGCCAGCAGCTTGACCTATGGCAAAAACATTCAGTACTTC. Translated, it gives CASSLTYGKNIQYF. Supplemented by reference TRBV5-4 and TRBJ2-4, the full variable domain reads ETGVTQSPTHLIKTRGQQVTLRCSSQSGHNTVSWYQQALGQGPQFIFQYYREEENGRGNFPPRFSGLQFPNYSSELNVNALELDDSALYLCASSLTYGKNIQYFGAGTRLSVL.

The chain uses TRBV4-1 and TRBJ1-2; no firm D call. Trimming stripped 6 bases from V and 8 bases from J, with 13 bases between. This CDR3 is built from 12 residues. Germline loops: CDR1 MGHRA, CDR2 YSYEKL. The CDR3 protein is CASSYLDGGYTF. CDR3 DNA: TGCGCCAGCAGTTACCTAGATGGGGGCTACACCTTC.

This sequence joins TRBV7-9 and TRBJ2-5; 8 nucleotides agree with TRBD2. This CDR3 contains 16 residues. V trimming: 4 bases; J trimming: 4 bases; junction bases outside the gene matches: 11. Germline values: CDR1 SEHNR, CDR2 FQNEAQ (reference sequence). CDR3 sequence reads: CASSSPPGGAGETQYF. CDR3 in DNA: TGTGCCAGCAGCTCCCCCCCCGGGGGGGCGGGAGAGACCCAGTACTTC.

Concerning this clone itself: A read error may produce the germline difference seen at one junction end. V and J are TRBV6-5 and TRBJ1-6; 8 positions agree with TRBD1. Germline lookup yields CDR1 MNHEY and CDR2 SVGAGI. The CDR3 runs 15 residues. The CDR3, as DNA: TGTGCCAGCAGTCAGGGGGCCGCTCTAAATTCATCCCTCCACTTT. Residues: CASSQGAALNSSLHF.

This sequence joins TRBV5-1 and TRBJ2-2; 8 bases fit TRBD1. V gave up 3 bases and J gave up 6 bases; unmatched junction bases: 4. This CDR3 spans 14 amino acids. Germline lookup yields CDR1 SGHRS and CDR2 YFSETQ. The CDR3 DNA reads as TGCGCCAGCAGCTCCTCACAGGGGGCCGGGGAGCTGTTTTTT. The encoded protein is CASSSSQGAGELFF.

In DNA form, the CDR3 reads TGCGCCAGCAGTGTTGGCAGGGGCAATGAGCAGTTCTTC. It specifies CASSVGRGNEQFF. The chain links TRBV10-2 to TRBJ2-1; perhaps TRBD1 as D (6 bases). Germline values: CDR1 WSHSY, CDR2 SAAADI. This CDR3 has 13 residues. Between the trimmed V and J ends, which lost 4 bases and 6 bases, there was a span of 10 bases.

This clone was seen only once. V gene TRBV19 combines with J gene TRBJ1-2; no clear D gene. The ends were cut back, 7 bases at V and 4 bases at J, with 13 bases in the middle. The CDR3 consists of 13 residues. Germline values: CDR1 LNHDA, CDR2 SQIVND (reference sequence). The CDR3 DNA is TGTGCCAGTACGTTTCGGGAAAGCTATGGCTACACCTTC. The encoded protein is CASTFRESYGYTF.

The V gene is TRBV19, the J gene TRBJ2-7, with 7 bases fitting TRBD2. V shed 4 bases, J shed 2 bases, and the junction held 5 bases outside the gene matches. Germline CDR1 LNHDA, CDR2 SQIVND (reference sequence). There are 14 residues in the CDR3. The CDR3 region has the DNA TGTGCCAGTAGTAGGAACGGGGGGACCTACGAGCAGTACTTC. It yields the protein CASSRNGGTYEQYF. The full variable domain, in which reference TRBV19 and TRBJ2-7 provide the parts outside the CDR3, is DGGITQSPKYLFRKEGQNVTLSCEQNLNHDAMYWYRQDPGQGLRLIYYSQIVNDFQKGDIAEGYSVSREKKESFPLTVTSAQKNPTAFYLCASSRNGGTYEQYFGPGTRLTVT.

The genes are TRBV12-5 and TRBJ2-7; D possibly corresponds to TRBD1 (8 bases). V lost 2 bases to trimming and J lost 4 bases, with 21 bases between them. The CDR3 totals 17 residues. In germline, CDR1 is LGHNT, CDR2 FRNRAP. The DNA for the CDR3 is TGTGCTAGTGGTTTGTACACAGGGGGGAGGGTTACGTACGAGCAGTACTTC. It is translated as CASGLYTGGRVTYEQYF.

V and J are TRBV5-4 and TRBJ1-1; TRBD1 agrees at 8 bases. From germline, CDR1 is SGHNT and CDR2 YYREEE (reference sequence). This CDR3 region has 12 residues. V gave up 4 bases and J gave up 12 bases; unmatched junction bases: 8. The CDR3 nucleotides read TGTGCCAGCAGCAAGGACAGGGAGGATACTTTCTTT. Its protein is CASSKDREDTFF.